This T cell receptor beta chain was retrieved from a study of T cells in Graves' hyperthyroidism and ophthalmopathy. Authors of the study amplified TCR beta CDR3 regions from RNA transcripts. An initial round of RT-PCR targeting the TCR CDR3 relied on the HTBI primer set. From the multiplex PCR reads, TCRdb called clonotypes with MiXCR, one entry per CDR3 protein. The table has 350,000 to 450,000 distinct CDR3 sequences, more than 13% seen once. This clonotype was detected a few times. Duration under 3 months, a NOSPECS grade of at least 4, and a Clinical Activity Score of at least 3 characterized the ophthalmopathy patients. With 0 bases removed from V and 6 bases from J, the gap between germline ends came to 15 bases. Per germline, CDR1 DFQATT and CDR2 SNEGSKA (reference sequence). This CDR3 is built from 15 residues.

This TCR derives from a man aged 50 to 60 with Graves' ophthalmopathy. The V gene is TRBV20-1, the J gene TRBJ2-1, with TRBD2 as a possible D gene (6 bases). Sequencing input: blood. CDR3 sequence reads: CSARESGVFRNEQFF. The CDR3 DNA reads TGCAGTGCTAGAGAGTCGGGGGTATTCCGCAATGAGCAGTTCTTC.